The clone carrying this T cell receptor (beta chain) was detected once. Its specificity is not known. Germline V CDR1 and CDR2: MNHNS, SASEGT. The CDR3 has 15 amino acids. J was trimmed by 2 bases and V by 4 bases; bases with no gene match: 3. The sample comes from a study of cytomegalovirus exposure and HLA in healthy donors. Study-wide results and caveats: Upon later analysis, TCR association rates were observed to vary by HLA locus, being highest for DRB1 and lowest for HLA-C.

It was with 60 Vbeta and 13 Jbeta primers that the PCR ran. TCRdb keeps only in-frame clones here, not all; method: immunoSEQ multiplex PCR. The sample has about 94,000 clones, about three fifths seen once; the top ten hold around 4%. This clonotype was obtained from a man aged 30-40 years in good health and CMV-seronegative. Material: PBMCs. This rearrangement joins TRBV6-1 to TRBJ2-3; 10 bases line up with TRBD1. As DNA, the CDR3 is TGTGCCAGCAGTGGGGACAGGGGATACACAGATACGCAGTATTTT. This encodes CASSGDRGYTDTQYF.